The present entry profiles one T cell receptor beta chain with its context. Its target is unknown. The trim removed 9 bases at V and 6 bases at J, leaving 9 bases unmatched. Germline CDR1 LNHDA, CDR2 SQIVND (reference sequence). The CDR3 has 14 residues. These data belong to a study of Graves' ophthalmopathy and Graves' hyperthyroidism. Overall study results and limits: Ophthalmopathy progression predictions by the model showed approximately 79% specificity and 70.59% sensitivity. Detection in blood was also observed for most expanded thyroid clonotypes above 0.001 frequency.

Lactation, pregnancy, uncontrolled infections and other autoimmune diseases were all grounds for excluding patients. As the template, RNA transcripts were used to amplify TCR beta CDR3 regions. Amplification began with first-round RT-PCR using HTBI primers, then second-round multiplex PCR was performed. TCRdb recomputed calls from the multiplex PCR reads with MiXCR, one row per CDR3 protein. Among some 1.1 million distinct CDR3 sequences listed, roughly two fifths were seen once. The source of this sequence is an adult man with Graves' hyperthyroidism. Specimen: peripheral blood or thyroid tissue (not recorded which). The chain recombines TRBV19 with TRBJ2-2; 8 bases map to TRBD2. The CDR3 protein is CASKTSGGAGELFF. The CDR3 DNA follows: TGTGCCAGCAAAACTAGCGGTGGAGCCGGGGAGCTGTTTTTT.